This T cell receptor (beta chain) was recovered during a study of T cells after yellow fever vaccination. Across the whole study: Libraries from low-cell-number fractions were prepared with the SMART-Seq v4 Ultra Low Input RNA kit. Study results and caveats: Contaminating bulk clonotypes could be abundant in FACS-sorted repertoires. Reappearance after the booster was observed for most primary-vaccination clones (roughly 96% CD4, over 70% CD8).

Synthesis of TCR cDNA relied on 5'RACE template switching, which attached a universal primer site and UMIs. TCRdb re-called the 5' RACE reads with MiXCR, one entry per CDR3 protein. Of about 320,000 distinct CDR3 sequences in the sample, 3.5% to 4.5% were seen once. There are 16 residues in the CDR3. V lost 4 bases, J lost 1 base, and 17 bases lay in between. Germline values: CDR1 SGHRS, CDR2 YFSETQ. Ten or more counts support this clonotype. Its specificity is not known. The specimen comprised PBMCs, sampled 15 days after the yellow fever booster vaccination. This sequence originates from a man aged 18-30 years who received the YFV17D yellow fever vaccine. The chain joins TRBV5-1 to TRBJ2-5; a possible D gene is TRBD2 (5 bases). CDR3 protein: CASSLGLVEGQETQYF. The CDR3 DNA follows: TGCGCCAGCAGCCTCGGGCTAGTAGAGGGCCAAGAGACCCAGTACTTC. The full variable domain, completed using reference TRBV5-1 and TRBJ2-5, is KAGVTQTPRYLIKTRGQQVTLSCSPISGHRSVSWYQQTPGQGLQFLFEYFSETQRNKGNFPGRFSGRQFSNSRSEMNVSTLELGDSALYLCASSLGLVEGQETQYFGPGTRLLVL.